The present TCR beta chain was sequenced within a study of metastatic and nonmetastatic thyroid tumors. Study-wide background: From malignant and benign thyroid patients, repertoires in blood and in tumor or nodule tissue were compared.

Each patient came to thyroid surgery without any prior treatment (of any kind). Points on this clone: The antigen is unknown.

Whole-study results and caveats: Benign nodules reportedly had significantly lower TCR beta diversity than malignant thyroid tumors in blood and tumor.

Methods used by the authors: Building a distant-metastasis classifier for papillary thyroid cancer drew on CDR3 differences across clinicopathological groups. TCRdb re-called the PCR reads via MiXCR. For this entry, the V and J calls and clone size follow TCRdb and not the study's own pipeline. The sample has some 40,000 clones, about 19% seen once; the top ten hold roughly 15%. The sequenced sample was tumor tissue. This receptor was identified in a female donor with papillary thyroid cancer or a benign thyroid nodule (not recorded which). Some clones in this sample may be carry-over from other donors' samples.

The CDR3: CASRIRGQGAAPGNTIYF. CDR3 nucleotides: TGTGCCAGCAGGATTAGAGGACAGGGGGCCGCCCCCGGAAACACCATATATTTT. The chain uses TRBV6-5 and TRBJ1-3, with 11 nucleotides matching TRBD1. The length of the CDR3 is 18 residues. With V trimmed by 6 bases and J by 4 bases, 14 bases remained unmatched. Germline V lookup: CDR1 MNHEY, CDR2 SVGAGI.